These T cell receptor beta chains were read from a single sample in a study of blood T cell repertoires in COVID-19. The method was immunoSEQ multiplex PCR; TCRdb's version includes in-frame clones alone and lacks a portion of them. Of about 130,000 clones detected, 90% appear once; the ten largest clones hold approximately 4.6%. The sequenced sample was peripheral blood. Receptors were obtained from a man in his sixties with COVID-19, enrolled during active disease. Both conserved end residues are part of each CDR3. Each record gives: J gene, D gene, CDR3 length, V gene, clone size, CDR3 protein, CDR3 DNA. The D gene is left open where the match is weak. The size of a clone is reported for some rows only, either as once, few or many, or as a class for expanded clones.

j_gene: TRBJ2-5; d_gene: -; len: 14; v_gene: TRBV14; abundance: once; CDR3aa: CASSQDLGRGTQYF; CDR3nt: TGTGCCAGCAGCCAAGACTTGGGGCGGGGAACCCAGTACTTC
j_gene: TRBJ2-1; d_gene: -; len: 15; v_gene: TRBV2; abundance: -; CDR3aa: CASSTSLALYNEQFF; CDR3nt: TGTGCCAGTAGCACGTCACTAGCTCTCTACAATGAGCAGTTCTTC
j_gene: TRBJ2-7; d_gene: -; len: 13; v_gene: TRBV29-1; abundance: -; CDR3aa: CSVTPRENYEQYF; CDR3nt: TGCAGCGTCACACCCCGTGAAAACTACGAGCAGTACTTC
j_gene: TRBJ1-5; d_gene: TRBD1; len: 14; v_gene: TRBV28; abundance: -; CDR3aa: CASSRQGANQPQHF; CDR3nt: TGTGCCAGCAGCCGACAGGGGGCGAATCAGCCCCAGCATTTT
j_gene: TRBJ1-4; d_gene: -; len: 13; v_gene: TRBV30; abundance: -; CDR3aa: CACPSATNEKLFF; CDR3nt: TGTGCCTGCCCCTCGGCAACTAATGAAAAACTGTTTTTT
j_gene: TRBJ2-7; d_gene: TRBD2; len: 15; v_gene: TRBV10-3; abundance: once; CDR3aa: CAISEVLAGLNEQYF; CDR3nt: TGTGCCATCAGTGAGGTACTAGCGGGACTCAACGAGCAGTACTTC
j_gene: TRBJ2-3; d_gene: -; len: 14; v_gene: TRBV7-8; abundance: -; CDR3aa: CASSNLLSTDTQYF; CDR3nt: TGTGCCAGCAGTAACCTACTTAGCACAGATACGCAGTATTTT
j_gene: TRBJ2-1; d_gene: TRBD1; len: 15; v_gene: TRBV11-2; abundance: -; CDR3aa: CASSLEQGDFSEQFF; CDR3nt: TGTGCCAGCAGCTTGGAACAGGGGGACTTTAGTGAGCAGTTCTTC
j_gene: TRBJ1-1; d_gene: -; len: 14; v_gene: TRBV6-5; abundance: -; CDR3aa: CASSYGQLNTEAFF; CDR3nt: TGTGCCAGCAGTTACGGACAGCTGAACACTGAAGCTTTCTTT
j_gene: TRBJ1-2; d_gene: -; len: 13; v_gene: TRBV29-1; abundance: -; CDR3aa: CSVEEGGTPGYTF; CDR3nt: TGCAGCGTTGAAGAAGGCGGCACTCCTGGCTACACCTTC
j_gene: TRBJ2-1; d_gene: -; len: 16; v_gene: TRBV7-8; abundance: -; CDR3aa: CASSPGVRGGINEQFF; CDR3nt: TGTGCCAGCAGCCCGGGGGTCAGGGGAGGGATCAATGAGCAGTTCTTC
j_gene: TRBJ1-1; d_gene: -; len: 15; v_gene: TRBV10-2; abundance: -; CDR3aa: CASSERGGEGQLAFF; CDR3nt: TGCGCCAGCAGTGAGAGGGGGGGCGAGGGGCAATTGGCTTTCTTT
j_gene: TRBJ2-7; d_gene: -; len: 15; v_gene: TRBV28; abundance: -; CDR3aa: CASSLLSTGDHEQYF; CDR3nt: TGTGCCAGCAGTCTCCTTAGTACGGGGGACCACGAGCAGTACTTC
j_gene: TRBJ1-6; d_gene: -; len: 16; v_gene: TRBV27; abundance: -; CDR3aa: CASSSAGPQFNSPLHF; CDR3nt: TGTGCCAGCAGTTCGGCAGGGCCTCAGTTCAATTCACCCCTCCACTTT
j_gene: TRBJ2-1; d_gene: TRBD2; len: 14; v_gene: TRBV10-2; abundance: -; CDR3aa: CASSFLAENNEQFF; CDR3nt: TGCGCCAGCAGTTTCCTAGCGGAGAACAATGAGCAGTTCTTC
j_gene: TRBJ1-2; d_gene: -; len: 14; v_gene: TRBV19; abundance: -; CDR3aa: CASSIRAGESSYTF; CDR3nt: TGTGCCAGTAGTATTCGGGCAGGGGAGTCGAGCTACACCTTC
j_gene: TRBJ1-2; d_gene: TRBD1; len: 15; v_gene: TRBV7-9; abundance: -; CDR3aa: CASSSDRANNYGYTF; CDR3nt: TGTGCCAGCAGCTCAGACAGGGCTAATAACTATGGCTACACCTTC
j_gene: TRBJ2-3; d_gene: TRBD2; len: 15; v_gene: TRBV4-1; abundance: -; CDR3aa: CASSLVAGSTDTQYF; CDR3nt: TGCGCCAGCAGTCTCGTAGCGGGGAGCACAGATACGCAGTATTTT
j_gene: TRBJ2-7; d_gene: -; len: 12; v_gene: TRBV6-6; abundance: few; CDR3aa: CASSPLGSEQYF; CDR3nt: TGTGCCAGCAGTCCCCTAGGGAGCGAGCAGTACTTC
j_gene: TRBJ2-5; d_gene: TRBD1; len: 14; v_gene: TRBV5-1; abundance: -; CDR3aa: CASRPQGAQETQYF; CDR3nt: TGCGCCAGCAGGCCACAGGGGGCCCAAGAGACCCAGTACTTC
j_gene: TRBJ2-5; d_gene: TRBD2; len: 12; v_gene: TRBV6-5; abundance: -; CDR3aa: CASSWEGKTQYF; CDR3nt: TGTGCCAGCAGTTGGGAGGGGAAGACCCAGTACTTC
j_gene: TRBJ2-7; d_gene: -; len: 13; v_gene: TRBV30; abundance: -; CDR3aa: CAWSADILYEQYF; CDR3nt: TGTGCCTGGAGTGCTGACATTCTCTACGAGCAGTACTTC
j_gene: TRBJ1-5; d_gene: -; len: 14; v_gene: TRBV19; abundance: once; CDR3aa: CASSIEQYNQPQHF; CDR3nt: TGTGCCAGTAGTATAGAACAGTACAATCAGCCCCAGCATTTT
j_gene: TRBJ1-2; d_gene: -; len: 13; v_gene: TRBV10-2; abundance: -; CDR3aa: CASSVRSLYGYTF; CDR3nt: TGCGCCAGCAGTGTGCGTTCTCTCTATGGCTACACCTTC
j_gene: TRBJ2-2; d_gene: -; len: 13; v_gene: TRBV2; abundance: -; CDR3aa: CATRGGGWGELFF; CDR3nt: TGTGCCACCAGAGGAGGGGGCTGGGGGGAGCTGTTTTTT
j_gene: TRBJ1-5; d_gene: -; len: 14; v_gene: TRBV2; abundance: -; CDR3aa: CASGGTFSNQPQHF; CDR3nt: TGTGCCTCCGGAGGGACTTTTAGCAATCAGCCCCAGCATTTT
j_gene: TRBJ1-3; d_gene: -; len: 15; v_gene: TRBV11-3; abundance: -; CDR3aa: CASSLRAGSGNTIYF; CDR3nt: TGTGCCAGCAGCTTAAGGGCAGGGTCTGGAAACACCATATATTTT
j_gene: TRBJ2-7; d_gene: -; len: 12; v_gene: TRBV28; abundance: -; CDR3aa: CASSFSPYEQYF; CDR3nt: TGTGCCAGCAGTTTCTCTCCCTACGAGCAGTACTTC
j_gene: TRBJ2-2; d_gene: TRBD2; len: 18; v_gene: TRBV15; abundance: -; CDR3aa: CATSRATGGTSGTGELFF; CDR3nt: TGTGCCACCAGCAGAGCTACGGGCGGGACTAGCGGGACCGGGGAGCTGTTTTTT
j_gene: TRBJ1-2; d_gene: -; len: 16; v_gene: TRBV7-8; abundance: -; CDR3aa: CASSLVGGYLNYGYTF; CDR3nt: TGTGCCAGCAGCTTAGTGGGGGGTTACCTTAACTATGGCTACACCTTC
j_gene: TRBJ2-7; d_gene: -; len: 13; v_gene: TRBV15; abundance: -; CDR3aa: CATSRVIGYEQYF; CDR3nt: TGTGCCACCAGCAGAGTCATCGGCTACGAGCAGTACTTC
j_gene: TRBJ1-5; d_gene: TRBD1; len: 14; v_gene: TRBV3-1/TRBV3-2; abundance: once; CDR3aa: CASSQGQGFQPQHF; CDR3nt: TGTGCCAGCAGCCAAGGACAGGGGTTTCAGCCCCAGCATTTT
j_gene: TRBJ2-3; d_gene: TRBD2; len: 15; v_gene: TRBV6-5; abundance: -; CDR3aa: CASSYVAGGTDTQYF; CDR3nt: TGTGCCAGCAGTTACGTAGCGGGAGGCACAGATACGCAGTATTTT
j_gene: TRBJ2-1; d_gene: -; len: 15; v_gene: TRBV4-3; abundance: -; CDR3aa: CASSQEAVSYNEQFF; CDR3nt: TGCGCCAGCAGCCAAGAGGCAGTCTCTTACAATGAGCAGTTCTTC
j_gene: TRBJ2-1; d_gene: -; len: 14; v_gene: TRBV24-1; abundance: -; CDR3aa: CATVGGAGYNEQFF; CDR3nt: TGTGCCACAGTCGGCGGGGCTGGATACAATGAGCAGTTCTTC
j_gene: TRBJ1-5; d_gene: -; len: 14; v_gene: TRBV27; abundance: -; CDR3aa: CAIPLGLKNQPQHF; CDR3nt: TGTGCCATCCCTTTAGGACTGAAAAATCAGCCCCAGCATTTT
j_gene: TRBJ2-3; d_gene: TRBD1; len: 15; v_gene: TRBV10-1; abundance: -; CDR3aa: CASSERQGGLDTQYF; CDR3nt: TGCGCCAGCAGTGAGCGACAGGGGGGTCTAGATACGCAGTATTTT
j_gene: TRBJ2-5; d_gene: TRBD1; len: 15; v_gene: TRBV11-3; abundance: -; CDR3aa: CASSSGTGAGETQYF; CDR3nt: TGTGCCAGCAGCTCAGGGACAGGGGCAGGGGAGACCCAGTACTTC
j_gene: TRBJ2-7; d_gene: -; len: 13; v_gene: TRBV19; abundance: -; CDR3aa: CASSRLISYEQYF; CDR3nt: TGTGCCAGTAGTAGACTTATCTCCTACGAGCAGTACTTC
j_gene: TRBJ2-5; d_gene: -; len: 13; v_gene: TRBV30; abundance: -; CDR3aa: CAWSQGTQETQYF; CDR3nt: TGTGCCTGGAGTCAGGGAACCCAAGAGACCCAGTACTTC
j_gene: TRBJ2-1; d_gene: -; len: 13; v_gene: TRBV3-1/TRBV3-2; abundance: -; CDR3aa: CASSPLRGNEQFF; CDR3nt: TGTGCCAGCAGCCCCCTAAGAGGGAATGAGCAGTTCTTC
j_gene: TRBJ2-7; d_gene: -; len: 14; v_gene: TRBV3-1/TRBV3-2; abundance: -; CDR3aa: CASSQDAVSLEQYF; CDR3nt: TGTGCCAGCAGCCAAGATGCGGTCTCACTCGAGCAGTACTTC
j_gene: TRBJ2-4; d_gene: TRBD1; len: 15; v_gene: TRBV5-1; abundance: -; CDR3aa: CASSPDRAAKNIQYF; CDR3nt: TGCGCCAGCAGCCCGGACAGGGCGGCCAAAAACATTCAGTACTTC
j_gene: TRBJ2-1; d_gene: TRBD2; len: 16; v_gene: TRBV24-1; abundance: -; CDR3aa: CATSDFVSGRWNEQFF; CDR3nt: TGTGCCACCAGTGATTTTGTTAGCGGGAGGTGGAATGAGCAGTTCTTC
j_gene: TRBJ2-5; d_gene: -; len: 12; v_gene: TRBV7-8; abundance: -; CDR3aa: CASSQAPGTQYF; CDR3nt: TGTGCCAGCAGCCAGGCGCCGGGGACCCAGTACTTC
j_gene: TRBJ2-7; d_gene: -; len: 16; v_gene: TRBV1; abundance: few; CDR3aa: CTSSQGPDNLSYEQYF; CDR3nt: TGCACCAGCAGCCAAGGCCCGGACAACCTGAGCTACGAGCAGTACTTC
j_gene: TRBJ1-1; d_gene: TRBD1; len: 15; v_gene: TRBV24-1; abundance: -; CDR3aa: CATSPGGTASDEAFF; CDR3nt: TGTGCCACCAGTCCAGGGGGGACAGCCAGTGATGAAGCTTTCTTT
j_gene: TRBJ1-4; d_gene: -; len: 14; v_gene: TRBV2; abundance: -; CDR3aa: CASCRVGSNEKLFF; CDR3nt: TGTGCCAGCTGCAGGGTCGGATCTAATGAAAAACTGTTTTTT
j_gene: TRBJ2-2; d_gene: TRBD1; len: 15; v_gene: TRBV7-6; abundance: -; CDR3aa: CASSPRNTGGGELFF; CDR3nt: TGTGCCAGCAGCCCAAGGAACACAGGGGGCGGGGAGCTGTTTTTT
j_gene: TRBJ2-3; d_gene: -; len: 15; v_gene: TRBV19; abundance: -; CDR3aa: CASSAQGSSTDTQYF; CDR3nt: TGTGCCAGTAGCGCCCAGGGCTCTAGCACAGATACGCAGTATTTT
j_gene: TRBJ2-7; d_gene: -; len: 13; v_gene: TRBV12-3/TRBV12-4; abundance: -; CDR3aa: CASSLAGSYEQYF; CDR3nt: TGTGCCAGCAGTTTAGCGGGCAGCTACGAGCAGTACTTC
j_gene: TRBJ1-4; d_gene: -; len: 14; v_gene: TRBV5-4; abundance: -; CDR3aa: CASSLSQGSEKLFF; CDR3nt: TGTGCCAGCAGCTTGTCACAGGGCTCTGAAAAACTGTTTTTT
j_gene: TRBJ2-2; d_gene: TRBD1; len: 14; v_gene: TRBV9; abundance: few; CDR3aa: CASSRDSFGGELFF; CDR3nt: TGTGCCAGCAGCCGGGACAGCTTTGGCGGGGAGCTGTTTTTT
j_gene: TRBJ2-7; d_gene: TRBD1; len: 12; v_gene: TRBV10-3; abundance: once; CDR3aa: CAIAGQGDEQYF; CDR3nt: TGTGCCATCGCAGGACAGGGCGACGAGCAGTACTTC
j_gene: TRBJ1-1; d_gene: -; len: 15; v_gene: TRBV2; abundance: -; CDR3aa: CASSEEVPGNTEAFF; CDR3nt: TGTGCCAGCAGTGAAGAGGTCCCGGGGAACACTGAAGCTTTCTTT
j_gene: TRBJ1-1; d_gene: -; len: 13; v_gene: TRBV13; abundance: -; CDR3aa: CASSSNMNTEAFF; CDR3nt: TGTGCCAGCAGCTCAAACATGAACACTGAAGCTTTCTTT
j_gene: TRBJ1-2; d_gene: -; len: 17; v_gene: TRBV21-1; abundance: -; CDR3aa: CASTLRKKRQVNYGYTF; CDR3nt: TGTGCCAGCACCCTCAGGAAGAAGAGACAGGTGAACTATGGCTACACCTTC
j_gene: TRBJ1-1; d_gene: TRBD1; len: 15; v_gene: TRBV7-9; abundance: -; CDR3aa: CATRDRALMNTEAFF; CDR3nt: TGTGCCACCCGGGACAGGGCACTCATGAACACTGAAGCTTTCTTT
j_gene: TRBJ2-1; d_gene: TRBD2; len: 15; v_gene: TRBV4-1; abundance: -; CDR3aa: CASSQELTGGRARFF; CDR3nt: TGCGCCAGCAGCCAAGAATTAACCGGCGGGAGGGCCCGGTTCTTC
j_gene: TRBJ2-7; d_gene: -; len: 11; v_gene: TRBV27; abundance: -; CDR3aa: CASSHGGEQYF; CDR3nt: TGTGCCAGCAGCCATGGCGGCGAGCAGTACTTC